This T cell receptor (beta chain) was recovered during a study of shared clonotypes between healthy human individuals (dated by TCRdb to the early 2020s). Study-level background: The cohort included a few men and two women between 18 and 49 years of age. Between about 0.94 and 10 billion PBMCs per donor were obtained by leukapheresis. To estimate repertoire size and how much clonotypes are shared between individuals, the study performed deep sequencing of blood TCR repertoires from roughly five healthy adults. For each donor, CD4 naive and CD4 memory were each run on three plates, CD8 naive on two plates, and CD8 memory on one plate. Libraries were prepared and TCR repertoires were sequenced by different laboratories using diverse techniques, in order to increase sequencing depth and limit assay-specific biases. Points the paper makes about the study in general: Naive subsets generally had larger estimated clonotype richness than memory subsets did. Because the study included only a small number of donors, the genetic and exposure-history diversity represented was limited. Sharing across several donors was observed for about 5% of naive CD4, over 3% of naive CD8, 2% to 2.5% of memory CD4, and over 0.3% of memory CD8 clonotypes. Higher generation probabilities were observed for clonotypes shared by all four sorted-subset donors than for non-shared clonotypes. Sampling was restricted to blood, and TCR repertoires in tissue are likely to differ from TCR repertoires in blood. Pairwise subsampling led to the expectation that sequencing depth would affect the degree of clonotype sharing among donors. Even with the large sequencing depth, rarefaction of the sorted-subset datasets indicated that sequencing was incomplete.

Using the deep immunoSEQ assay, TCR CDR3 regions were amplified from genomic DNA by multiplex PCR. Genomic DNA extracted from each cell subset was distributed evenly over all wells of several immunoSEQ 96-well plates, and each plate served as one replicate. Each replicate PCR for sorted subsets received around 0.2 ug genomic DNA, equal to tens of thousands of T cell genomes. The purified libraries were quantified using a Qubit 3.0 fluorometer, sized with a Bioanalyzer 2100, and then quantified again using the KAPA Library Quantification kit. Each immunoSEQ 96-well plate was sequenced on its own single-read 150-cycle Illumina NextSeq 550 flow cell. Per the source publication's procedure: The immunoSEQ output contained only junctional sequences without quality scores, so filtering could not match that applied to full-length reads. Sequences were annotated with PyIR, a Python wrapper for IgBLAST v1.9, using IMGT germline references to assign V/J genes and CDR3. Any read was removed if the V/J assignment was weak (E-value above 1e-6), the CDR3 was missing, or the read contained stop codons, out-of-frame junctions, or ambiguous translated residues. V3J clonotypes were defined by identical inferred V gene, J gene, and CDR3 amino acid sequence. The percentage overlap between two repertoires was calculated by dividing the number of shared unique clonotypes by the size of the smaller repertoire. Repertoire richness was assessed with RTK rarefaction, the Chao1 estimator, and Recon v2.1 estimates of unobserved clonotypes. OLGA was used to compute generation probabilities for all TCRbeta clonotypes that the gDNA method yielded from a few donors. TCRdb took this table from immuneACCESS and kept in-frame rearrangements with V and J called. Such tables lack part of the clones; where checked against another copy, unresolved V genes explain under half of the gap, and the rest is unexplained. Clonal size and the V and J genes are those of that table, whereas D and trimming came from the DNA. In this sample the table shows approximately 2.3 million clones, approximately 93% of which occur a single time. In total, the top ten clones hold 0.35% to 0.45% of the sample.

With respect to this clone: No antigen is known for it. No per-base quality is available; no much larger clone lies one base away.

The donors were healthy, HIV-negative adults with no recently reported acute infections or vaccinations. Only Caucasian adults living in Nashville, Tennessee, USA were represented among the donors. CD4+ T cells were enriched by magnetic negative selection, after which naive cells were positively selected on CD45RA and the negative fraction was taken as the memory subset. Blood was obtained by leukapheresis, after which PBMCs were separated by Ficoll-Histopaque density gradient centrifugation and cryopreserved in liquid nitrogen vapor phase. Purity and quantity of every magnetically sorted T cell population were checked by analytical flow cytometry. Genomic DNA was isolated from each sorted fraction and quantified by UV absorbance on a Nanodrop 2000c. There are 15 amino acids in the CDR3, from cysteine to phenylalanine inclusive. Only CDR3 DNA is held: 45 bases, read in frame from base 1. Per the germline V gene, MNHNS is the CDR1 and SASEGT is the CDR2. Cut back by 5 bases and 5 bases, the V and J ends lie 15 bases apart.

Sequencing was done on a sample of naive CD4+ T cells from PBMCs. According to the study, the label for this sample's cell subset or site signals: CD45RA+ positively selected. The chain links TRBV6-1 with TRBJ2-2; no confident D gene assignment can be made. This TCR was sampled from a man younger than 30 in good health. Some clones in this sample may be carry-over from other donors' samples. The DNA sequence is given as TGTGCCAGCAGTTCCGGCGTAGCTTATACCGGGGAGCTGTTTTTT. Translated, it gives CASSSGVAYTGELFF.